Described below is a single TCR beta chain sequence and its context. In TCRdb, the RT-PCR reads were re-called with MiXCR into one record per CDR3 protein. The sample comprises about a million distinct CDR3 sequences, more than 15% of which are singletons, and roughly 6% rests with the top ten. This record comes from a study of patients and donors after allogeneic stem cell transplantation. Germline V gene lookup returns CDR1 SGDLS and CDR2 YYNGEE. Deletions cut 4 bases from V and 3 bases from J, with 11 bases between. The CDR3 extends over 13 amino acids. This sequence joins TRBV9 and TRBJ2-7; D not certain. This TCR was sampled from a human donor who was either an allogeneic HSCT recipient or a stem cell or donor lymphocyte infusion donor (not recorded which). It is not recorded whose cells these are; they may come from a transplant donor. What was sequenced was blood, either unsorted or a sorted T cell fraction (not recorded which). CDR3 in amino acids: CASSPTVNYEQYF. DNA of the CDR3: TGTGCCAGCAGCCCCACAGTAAACTACGAGCAGTACTTC.